One sample yielded the 5 T cell receptor beta chains listed below, sequenced in a study of cytomegalovirus exposure and HLA in healthy donors. TCRdb's table, derived via immunoSEQ multiplex PCR, lists solely in-frame clones and lacks some. The repertoire consists of 250,000 to 350,000 clones, with 87% occurring once and the leading ten covering approximately 1.1%. The sample consisted of PBMCs. These receptors were obtained from a woman in her 30s in good health and CMV-seropositive.

This clone was recorded only once. V usage is TRBV7-2 and J usage is TRBJ2-7, with D possibly matching TRBD2 (5 bases). The CDR3 loop spans 12 amino acids. Germline-derived CDR1 and CDR2 are SGHTA and FQGNSA. The germline V and J ends were trimmed by 3 bases and 6 bases, with 9 bases remaining between them. The DNA for the CDR3 is TGTGCCAGCAGCTTTTCTCGGGGCGAGCAGTACTTC. Its protein is CASSFSRGEQYF.

The chain recombines TRBV4-1 with TRBJ1-1; no firm D call. Germline V lookup: CDR1 MGHRA, CDR2 YSYEKL. V lost 1 base and J lost 0, with 18 bases in between. This CDR3 spans 18 amino acids. CDR3 nucleotides: TGCGCCAGCAGCCAAGGGATTCGGCCAGCAGGCGTGAACACTGAAGCTTTCTTT. Protein sequence: CASSQGIRPAGVNTEAFF.

The chain uses TRBV27 and TRBJ2-1, with TRBD2 as a possible D gene (6 bases). Deletions cut 8 bases from V and 1 base from J, with 9 bases between. The germline V gene has CDR1 MNHEY and CDR2 SMNVEV (reference sequence). There are 13 residues in the CDR3. The DNA for the CDR3 is TGTGCCAGCGCGACTAGTTCCTACAATGAGCAGTTCTTC. It is translated as CASATSSYNEQFF.

Of note for this clone: The identical CDR3 is also encoded by other nucleotide sequences in the sample. J is TRBJ2-5 and V is TRBV5-1; no firm D call. CDR1 is SGHRS and CDR2 is YFSETQ in the germline V gene. The V and J ends lost 5 bases and 2 bases respectively, with 4 bases between them. This CDR3 contains 11 residues. This CDR3 reads CASSLQETQYF. CDR3 DNA: TGCGCCAGCAGTTTGCAAGAGACCCAGTACTTC.

The V call is TRBV2, the J call TRBJ1-1, with D possibly TRBD1 on 5 matching bases. The CDR3 is 13 residues long. CDR1 is SNHLY and CDR2 is FYNNEI in the germline V gene. V dropped 8 bases and J dropped 3 bases, with 13 bases sitting between them. The CDR3 coding sequence is TGTGCCAGCCTGGGGACGGGGGACACTGAAGCTTTCTTT. It codes for CASLGTGDTEAFF.